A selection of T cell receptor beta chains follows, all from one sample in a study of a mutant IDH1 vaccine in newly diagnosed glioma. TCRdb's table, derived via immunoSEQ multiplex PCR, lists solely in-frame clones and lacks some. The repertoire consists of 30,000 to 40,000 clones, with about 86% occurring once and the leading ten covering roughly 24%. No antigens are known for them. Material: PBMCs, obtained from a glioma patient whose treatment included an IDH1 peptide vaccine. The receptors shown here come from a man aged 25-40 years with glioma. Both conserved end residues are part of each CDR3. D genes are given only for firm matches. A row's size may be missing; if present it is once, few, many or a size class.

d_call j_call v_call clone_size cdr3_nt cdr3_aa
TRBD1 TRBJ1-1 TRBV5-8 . TGTGCCAGCAGCTTGGTTCGGACAGGGGGCAAGGCTTTCTTT CASSLVRTGGKAFF
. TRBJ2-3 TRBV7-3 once TGTGCCAGCAGCTCCCTGCAGGTTATGGGTACAGATACGCAGTATTTT CASSSLQVMGTDTQYF
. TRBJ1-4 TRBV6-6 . TGTGCCAGCAGTTACGGGAACAATGAAAAACTGTTTTTT CASSYGNNEKLFF
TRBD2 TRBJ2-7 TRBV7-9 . TGTGCCAGCAGCCAGGGACTAGCGGGAAGCTACGAGCAGTACTTC CASSQGLAGSYEQYF
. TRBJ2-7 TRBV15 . TGTGCCACCAGCAGAGATCGGCGGGACGACGTGTACTTC CATSRDRRDDVYF
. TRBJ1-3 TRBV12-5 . TGTGCTAGCCAGGGAATAGGAAACACCATATATTTT CASQGIGNTIYF
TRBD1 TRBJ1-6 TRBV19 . TGTGCCAGTAGCTTGACAGGGATAACCTATAATTCACCCCTCCACTTT CASSLTGITYNSPLHF
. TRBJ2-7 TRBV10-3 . TGTGCCATCAGTGAGTCGAAGACAGAGGGTTCCTACGAGCAGTACTTC CAISESKTEGSYEQYF
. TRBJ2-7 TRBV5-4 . TGTGCCAGCAGCGGGGGCGGAGCGGAGGCCCTCTACGAGCAGTACTTC CASSGGGAEALYEQYF
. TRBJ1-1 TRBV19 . TGTGCCAGTACGGGGGGTTACACTGAAGCTTTCTTT CASTGGYTEAFF
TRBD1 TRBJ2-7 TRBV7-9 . TGTGCCAGCAGCCCGGACAGGGTAGAGCAGTACTTC CASSPDRVEQYF
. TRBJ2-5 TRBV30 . TGTGCCTGGAGTGTAGGGTCCCAAGAGACCCAGTACTTC CAWSVGSQETQYF
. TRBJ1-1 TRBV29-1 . TGCAGCGATTATCAGGTCGGGCACACTGAAGCTTTCTTT CSDYQVGHTEAFF
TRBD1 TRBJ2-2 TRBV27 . TGTGCCAGCAGTTTAACAGGGGGCCACACCGGGGAGCTGTTTTTT CASSLTGGHTGELFF
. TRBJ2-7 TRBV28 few TGTGCCAGCAGTCCAGAGGGGGTCGAGCAGTACTTC CASSPEGVEQYF
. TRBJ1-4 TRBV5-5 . TGTGCCAGCAGCTTGGAATTAACCCTTACAACTAATGAAAAACTGTTTTTT CASSLELTLTTNEKLFF
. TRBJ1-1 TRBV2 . TGTGCCAGCAGTGATCAGGGTGAAGCTTTCTTT CASSDQGEAFF
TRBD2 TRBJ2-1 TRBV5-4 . TGTGCCAGCAGCTTGGAGTCTAGCGGGGGGGATAGGGAGCAGTTCTTC CASSLESSGGDREQFF
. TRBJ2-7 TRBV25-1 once TGTGCCAGCAGTGAATATACAGGTGGCCGGGACGAGCAGTACTTC CASSEYTGGRDEQYF
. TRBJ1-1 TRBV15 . TGTGCCACCAGCAGAGATGCCTTCAAGAACACTGAAGCTTTCTTT CATSRDAFKNTEAFF